These 16 T cell receptor beta chains were all obtained from the same sample, sequenced in a study of naive and memory T cell subsets. The beta constant-region primer was an equimolar mix of two oligonucleotides covering TRBC1 and TRBC2. MiXCR, run by TCRdb on the UMI-ligation and nested PCR reads, gives a single entry per CDR3 protein. This table holds some 28,000 distinct CDR3 sequences, approximately 12% found once. The sample was effector memory CD4+ T cells from blood. Regarding subset: effector memory, CD45RA- CD27-. These receptors were taken from a human donor in good health.

The rearrangement joins TRBV19 to TRBJ2-5; 9 bases match TRBD2. In germline, CDR1 is LNHDA, CDR2 SQIVND (reference sequence). The CDR3 consists of 19 residues. The trim removed 3 bases at V and 5 bases at J, leaving 19 bases unmatched. The CDR3 spells CASSISPPVAGGPGETQYF. The CDR3 coding sequence is TGTGCCAGTAGTATTTCCCCCCCCGTTGCGGGAGGGCCAGGGGAGACCCAGTACTTC.

This clonotype has ten or more counts. CDR3 DNA: TGCAGTGCCGGGACAGCGTCCTACGAGCAGTACTTC. Amino acids: CSAGTASYEQYF. This sequence joins TRBV20-1 and TRBJ2-7; 7 positions agree with TRBD1. V gave up 6 bases and J gave up 1 base; unmatched junction bases: 3. Per germline, CDR1 DFQATT and CDR2 SNEGSKA (reference sequence). CDR3 length equals 12 residues.

This clonotype appeared many times. The genes are TRBV29-1 and TRBJ2-6; D ambiguous. Between the trimmed V and J ends, which lost 7 bases and 2 bases, there was a span of 18 bases. The CDR3 extends over 16 amino acids. Germline CDR1 reads SQVTM; CDR2 reads ANQGSEA. The DNA for the CDR3 is TGCAGCGCCCCGTCGGGTGGCAGCACTGGGGCCAACGTCCTGACTTTC. Residues: CSAPSGGSTGANVLTF.

This clonotype was counted only a few times. The V gene is TRBV6-2 or TRBV6-3, the J gene TRBJ1-5; D not certain. The CDR3 is 12 amino acids. Trimming stripped 7 bases from V and 9 bases from J, with 13 bases between. Germline CDR1 MNHEY, CDR2 SVGEGT. The DNA of the CDR3 is TGTGCCAGCACCAACCCGAGTGTGCCCCAGCATTTT. It is translated as CASTNPSVPQHF.

The chain employs TRBV15 and TRBJ2-4; no clear D gene. V was trimmed by 8 bases and J by 2 bases, leaving 16 bases between them. This CDR3 contains 15 residues. CDR1 is LNHNV and CDR2 is YYDKDF in the germline V gene (reference sequence). The CDR3 reads CATEDGTKPKNIQYF. The CDR3, as DNA: TGTGCCACCGAGGACGGTACCAAACCCAAAAACATTCAGTACTTC.

In its sample, this clonotype was seen a few times. The chain carries TRBV7-9 and TRBJ1-1; perhaps TRBD1 as D (6 bases). The germline CDR1 and CDR2 sequences are SEHNR and FQNEAQ (reference sequence). The V gene lost 5 bases and the J gene lost 11 bases, with 18 bases spanning the gap. This CDR3 has 13 residues. CDR3 DNA sequence: TGTGCCAGCAGCGGACGAGGGAGGGGGTATGCTTTCTTT. As protein: CASSGRGRGYAFF. Using reference TRBV7-9 and TRBJ1-1 for the parts outside the CDR3, the full variable domain is DTGVSQNPRHKITKRGQNVTFRCDPISEHNRLYWYRQTLGQGPEFLTYFQNEAQLEKSRLLSDRFSAERPKGSFSTLEIQRTEQGDSAMYLCASSGRGRGYAFFGQGTRLTVV.

Sample share makes this clonotype medium-sized. V and J are TRBV6-6 and TRBJ2-7, with 12 bases identical to TRBD1. The CDR3 contains 15 residues. CDR1 and CDR2 (germline): MNHNY, SVGAGI (reference sequence). After removal of 5 bases from V and 4 bases from J, the junction contained 6 bases not matched to a gene. The CDR3 DNA reads TGTGCCAGCAGTCGCCGGGACAGGGGGCCTTACGAGCAGTACTTC. Residues: CASSRRDRGPYEQYF.

The sample holds a few counts of this clonotype. The V gene is TRBV5-1, the J gene TRBJ2-1; 7 bases map to TRBD1. V lost 6 bases, J lost 10 bases, and 7 bases stayed unmatched. CDR1 and CDR2 from the germline V gene are SGHRS and YFSETQ. This CDR3 contains 12 residues. CDR3 DNA: TGCGCCAGCATGGGCGACAGGGACGAGCAGTTCTTC. As protein: CASMGDRDEQFF.

This CDR3 reads CATSDDRAYYEQYF. The CDR3 DNA reads as TGTGCCACCAGTGATGACAGGGCCTACTACGAGCAGTACTTC. V and J are TRBV24-1 and TRBJ2-7, with 7 bases lining up with TRBD1. Germline assignment: CDR1 KGHDR and CDR2 SFDVKD. Trimming removed 3 bases from V and 3 bases from J; junction bases left unmatched: 4. The CDR3 loop spans 14 amino acids.

A note on this clonotype: The conserved closing phenylalanine or tryptophan is absent in this CDR3, likely reflecting a read error. The rearrangement links TRBV20-1 to TRBJ2-6, with D uncertain. CDR1 DFQATT and CDR2 SNEGSKA come from the germline V gene (reference sequence). V shed 7 bases and J shed 2 bases, with 9 bases lying between them. This CDR3 is built from 13 residues. The CDR3 sequence: CSGRETGANVLTY. CDR3 DNA sequence: TGCAGTGGACGCGAAACTGGGGCCAACGTCCTGACTTAC.

This clonotype was found a few times. This chain connects TRBV7-2 to TRBJ1-1; possibly TRBD1 for D (5 bases). Germline CDR1 and CDR2: SGHTA and FQGNSA. With 10 bases removed from V and 2 bases from J, the gap between germline ends came to 17 bases. The CDR3 is made up of 14 amino acids. CDR3 coding DNA: TGTGCCATTAGCATGGGAGGGGAAAACACTGAAGCTTTCTTT. Translation: CAISMGGENTEAFF.

The genes are TRBV29-1 and TRBJ1-1, with D maybe TRBD1 (6 bases). This CDR3 has 14 residues. V lost 5 bases, J lost 0 bases, and 13 bases lay in between. The germline V gene encodes CDR1 SQVTM and CDR2 ANQGSEA. The CDR3 DNA follows: TGCAGCGTTCATAAGGGACACATGAACACTGAAGCTTTCTTT. Its translation: CSVHKGHMNTEAFF.

This clonotype has just a few counts. V usage is TRBV27 and J usage is TRBJ1-2; tentative D call: TRBD1 (5 bases). The CDR3 is 13 amino acids. CDR1 is MNHEY, CDR2 SMNVEV, per germline (reference sequence). The V and J ends lost 6 bases and 4 bases respectively, with 12 bases between them. The CDR3 region has the DNA TGTGCCAGCAGACCACAGGATTTCTATGGCTACACCTTC. Translation gives CASRPQDFYGYTF.

This clonotype was seen only a few times. The chain carries TRBV20-1 and TRBJ2-3; 12 positions match TRBD2. The germline V gene has CDR1 DFQATT and CDR2 SNEGSKA (reference sequence). J was trimmed by 4 bases and V by 3 bases; bases with no gene match: 5. The CDR3 is 15 residues long. This CDR3 reads CSARQPSGRADTQYF. The DNA of the CDR3 is TGCAGTGCTAGGCAGCCTAGCGGGAGGGCAGATACGCAGTATTTT.

This clonotype was picked up a small number of times. This sequence joins TRBV6-2 or TRBV6-3 and TRBJ2-7, with D possibly matching TRBD2 (6 bases). Germline values: CDR1 MNHEY, CDR2 SVGEGT. Trimming left V 5 bases short and J 2 bases short, with 16 bases between. The CDR3 extends over 15 amino acids. CDR3 coding DNA: TGTGCCAGCAGTCCACCGGGAACGGGGGCCTACGAGCAGTACTTC. It translates to CASSPPGTGAYEQYF.

This chain connects TRBV6-2 or TRBV6-3 to TRBJ1-1; TRBD1 matches 11 bases. The CDR3 is 14 amino acids. The junction had 4 bases not matched to a gene; V was cut back by 6 bases and J by 4 bases. Germline V gives CDR1 MNHEY, CDR2 SVGEGT. This CDR3 reads CASRLDRGPTEAFF. The CDR3 DNA sequence: TGTGCCAGCAGATTGGACAGGGGGCCCACTGAAGCTTTCTTT.